This T cell receptor beta chain stems from a study of T cells after yellow fever vaccination. Study-wide results and caveats: FACS-sorted repertoires might harbor abundant contaminating clonotypes from the bulk population. Reappearance after the booster was seen for most primary-vaccination clones, at 95% to 97% CD4 and roughly 90% CD8. A small proportion of clonotypes was detected in both the CD4 and CD8 compartments.

Each CDR3 protein is one row after TCRdb ran MiXCR on the 5' RACE reads. The sample holds about 350,000 distinct CDR3 sequences; approximately 8% are singletons and the top ten take roughly 15%. This clonotype appeared a few times. The antigen is undetermined. The CDR3 contains 11 residues. The sample was PBMCs, taken 35 to 50 days after the first yellow fever vaccination. The clonotype comes from a man younger than 30 who received the YFV17D yellow fever vaccine. The chain combines TRBV21-1 with TRBJ2-4; TRBD1, the D gene given by the table, was not confirmed from the DNA. TRBV21-1 is a documented pseudogene. The CDR3, as DNA: TGTGCCAGCAGGACACGGGGGGTCTTGGGCTTC. Translated, it gives CASRTRGVLGF.